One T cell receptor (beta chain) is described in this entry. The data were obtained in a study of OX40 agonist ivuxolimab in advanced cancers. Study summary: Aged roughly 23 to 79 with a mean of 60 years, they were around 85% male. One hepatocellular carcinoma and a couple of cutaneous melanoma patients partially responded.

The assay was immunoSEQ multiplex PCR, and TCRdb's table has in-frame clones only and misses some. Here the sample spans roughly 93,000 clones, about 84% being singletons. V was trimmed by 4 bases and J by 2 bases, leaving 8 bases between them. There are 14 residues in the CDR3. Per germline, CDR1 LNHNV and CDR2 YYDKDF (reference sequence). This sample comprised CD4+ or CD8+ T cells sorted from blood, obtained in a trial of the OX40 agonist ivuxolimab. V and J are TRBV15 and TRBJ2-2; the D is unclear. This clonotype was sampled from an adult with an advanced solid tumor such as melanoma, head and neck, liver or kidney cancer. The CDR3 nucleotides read TGTGCCACCAGCAACCTCGTAAACACCGGGGAGCTGTTTTTT. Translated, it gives CATSNLVNTGELFF. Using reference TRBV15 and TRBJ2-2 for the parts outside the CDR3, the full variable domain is DAMVIQNPRYQVTQFGKPVTLSCSQTLNHNVMYWYQQKSSQAPKLLFHYYDKDFNNEADTPDNFQSRRPNTSFCFLDIRSPGLGDTAMYLCATSNLVNTGELFFGEGSRLTVL.